The sequence of this T cell receptor beta chain was determined in a study of blood T cell repertoires in COVID-19. As for the study in general: The United States, Italy and Spain provided the acute and convalescent COVID-19 samples. Sources were T cells, B-cell-depleted T cells, or PBMCs; the material itself was cDNA or gDNA.

Clones were read by immunoSEQ multiplex PCR, and TCRdb kept only the in-frame ones, dropping some. This table holds 400,000 to 450,000 clones, about 90% found once. Seattle enrolled patients during active infection and tracked them longitudinally. Trimming cost V 7 bases and J 2 bases, with 11 bases left between them. The CDR3 runs to 13 residues. The V gene's germline CDR1 is LNHDA and CDR2 SQIVND (reference sequence). The chain combines TRBV19 with TRBJ1-1; D not resolved. This receptor was taken from a man between 18 and 29 years old with COVID-19, enrolled during active disease. Sequencing was done on a sample of peripheral blood. This CDR3 is CASIPLNNTEAFF. DNA for the CDR3: TGTGCCAGTATCCCACTTAACAACACTGAAGCTTTCTTT.